The 20 T cell receptor beta chains given below trace back to one sample, sequenced in a study of blood T cells in healthy people across ages. PCR was performed a second time for roughly 7 to 12 cycles using a sample-barcoded 5' primer and a J-beta primer mix. From the 5' RACE reads, TCRdb called clonotypes with MiXCR, one entry per CDR3 protein. The table lists 700,000 or so distinct CDR3 sequences, around a fifth of them singletons, with about 22% in the top ten. Sequencing was carried out using blood. The origin of the receptors is a man between 65 and 85 years old in good health.

This chain connects TRBV29-1 to TRBJ2-1, with 7 nucleotides matching TRBD2. The CDR3 extends over 14 amino acids. The trim removed 8 bases at V and 4 bases at J, leaving 11 bases unmatched. Germline V gene sequence: CDR1 SQVTM, CDR2 ANQGSEA. The CDR3 is CSLHGTKGYNEQFF. The DNA for the CDR3 is TGCAGCCTCCACGGGACTAAAGGTTACAATGAGCAGTTCTTC.

This clonotype occurred a few times. The J gene is TRBJ2-7, the V gene TRBV19; D is unclear. CDR1 LNHDA and CDR2 SQIVND come from the germline V gene (reference sequence). V shed 1 base and J shed 7 bases, with 11 bases lying between them. This CDR3 has 13 amino acids. CDR3: CASSIGPTVEQYV. The CDR3 DNA follows: TGTGCCAGTAGTATAGGACCAACAGTGGAGCAGTACGTC.

This clonotype was observed a few times. The V gene is TRBV29-1, the J gene TRBJ2-3; 9 bases line up with TRBD2. The CDR3 is 13 amino acids. Germline V gene sequence: CDR1 SQVTM, CDR2 ANQGSEA. Losses at the gene ends were 7 bases for V and 5 bases for J; bases not matched to a gene: 7. The chain's CDR3 is CSALSGGGDTQYF. In DNA form, the CDR3 reads TGCAGCGCCCTTAGCGGGGGCGGAGATACGCAGTATTTT.

This clonotype was counted between two and nine times. This rearrangement joins TRBV7-9 to TRBJ2-5; perhaps TRBD2 as D (6 bases). This CDR3 region has 14 residues. The germline V and J ends were trimmed by 3 bases and 1 base, with 9 bases remaining between them. Germline V gives CDR1 SEHNR, CDR2 FQNEAQ (reference sequence). CDR3 DNA: TGTGCCAGCAGCTTTGGGACTCCCCAAGAGACCCAGTACTTC. Amino acid sequence: CASSFGTPQETQYF.

Concerning this clonotype: The junction departs from the called germline gene at one end, perhaps through a read error. The chain links TRBV10-2 to TRBJ2-1, with TRBD2 identical over 10 bases. Germline loops: CDR1 WSHSY, CDR2 SAAADI. The CDR3 consists of 11 residues. DNA for the CDR3: TGCACAGCGGGAGGGCATAGTGAGCAGCTCTTC. It yields the protein CTAGGHSEQLF.

This clonotype was recorded a few times. The chain couples TRBV7-9 to TRBJ1-2; perhaps TRBD1 as D (5 bases). V was trimmed by 1 base and J by 6 bases, leaving 15 bases between them. This CDR3 comprises 15 residues. Germline V gene lookup returns CDR1 SEHNR and CDR2 FQNEAQ (reference sequence). CDR3 DNA: TGTGCCAGCAGCTTAGACGTTTTCTTGGGGGATGGCTACACCTTC. This sequence encodes CASSLDVFLGDGYTF.

The chain uses TRBV12-3 or TRBV12-4 and TRBJ1-5, with D maybe TRBD1 (5 bases). The V end was cut by 1 base, the J end by 5 bases, with 12 bases between. The CDR3 covers 15 residues. The CDR3: CASSLGGGLDQPQHF. The CDR3 DNA reads TGTGCCAGCAGTTTAGGGGGGGGTCTCGATCAGCCCCAGCATTTT.

The chain has TRBV6-2 or TRBV6-3 and TRBJ1-3; unclear D gene. V was trimmed by 2 bases and J by 2 bases, leaving 7 bases between them. This CDR3 region has 14 residues. Germline values: CDR1 MNHEY, CDR2 SVGEGT. The CDR3 sequence: CASSYGATGNTIYF. The CDR3 DNA reads TGTGCCAGCAGTTACGGAGCAACTGGAAACACCATATATTTT.

This clonotype was picked up a small number of times. The chain carries TRBV5-4 and TRBJ1-3; D possibly corresponds to TRBD1 (5 bases). CDR1 is SGHNT, CDR2 YYREEE, per germline (reference sequence). Trimming pared 0 bases from V and 7 bases from J, leaving 11 bases between. CDR3 length: 14 amino acids. Written as DNA, the CDR3 is TGTGCCAGCAGCTTGGAAACAGAGGGGAACACCATATATTTT. Translation: CASSLETEGNTIYF.

The V gene is TRBV7-9, the J gene TRBJ2-1, with D perhaps matching TRBD2 (6 bases). Germline loops: CDR1 SEHNR, CDR2 FQNEAQ (reference sequence). CDR3 size: 15 residues. V lost 4 bases to trimming and J lost 0 bases, with 10 bases between them. CDR3 region: CASSSTSNSYNEQFF. The DNA of the CDR3 is TGTGCCAGCAGCTCGACTAGTAACTCCTACAATGAGCAGTTCTTC.

The CDR3 nucleotides are TGCGCCAGCAGCCAATCGAAGCGGGAGACAGATACGCAGTATTTT. This sequence encodes CASSQSKRETDTQYF. The rearrangement uses TRBV4-3 and TRBJ2-3; 8 nucleotides match TRBD2. CDR3 length equals 15 residues. V shed 2 bases, J shed 3 bases, and the junction held 4 bases outside the gene matches. The germline gives CDR1 LGHNA, CDR2 YSLEER.

A few counts support this clonotype. This clone may be a read error of a much larger clone one base away. The rearrangement uses TRBV6-2 or TRBV6-3 and TRBJ1-2; D gene unclear. V lost 10 bases and J 2 bases, leaving 14 bases between the germline ends. Germline CDR1 reads MNHEY; CDR2 reads SVGEGT. The CDR3 has 13 residues. CDR3 amino acids: CATHEAPNYGYTF. For the CDR3, the DNA is TGTGCCACCCATGAAGCCCCAAACTATGGCTACACCTTC.

This clonotype showed up just a few times. V gene TRBV5-8 combines with J gene TRBJ2-5; a weak D match, TRBD1 (5 bases). The end of the DNA fits TRBJ2-1 better, so the J call may be wrong. There are 15 residues in the CDR3. The germline CDR1 and CDR2 sequences are SGHTS and YDEGEE. The CDR3 region has the DNA TGTGCCAGCAGCTTTCCAGGGTATCTACAATATGAGCAGTTCTTC. It translates to CASSFPGYLQYEQFF.

This clonotype has more than one count but fewer than ten. This chain connects TRBV20-1 to TRBJ2-2; 8 bases match TRBD2. This CDR3 has 15 residues. Per germline, CDR1 DFQATT and CDR2 SNEGSKA (reference sequence). Trimming at V came to 3 bases and at J to 5 bases, leaving 8 bases not matched to a gene. In DNA, the CDR3 is TGCAGTGCTAGGGCAGCGGGAGCGGATACCGGGGAGCTGTTTTTT. Encoded protein: CSARAAGADTGELFF.

The chain has TRBV20-1 and TRBJ2-7, with 7 positions matching TRBD2. The J call may be wrong; the DNA end is better matched by TRBJ2-1. CDR3 size: 15 residues. The germline V gene encodes CDR1 DFQATT and CDR2 SNEGSKA (reference sequence). CDR3 sequence: CSARVAGEYYNEQFF. The CDR3 DNA follows: TGCAGTGCTAGAGTGGCGGGGGAATATTACAATGAGCAGTTCTTC.

Only a few counts were recorded for this clonotype. The rearrangement joins TRBV29-1 to TRBJ1-2; TRBD1 might be the D (6 bases). Trimming pared 4 bases from V and 5 bases from J, leaving 17 bases between. Germline lookup yields CDR1 SQVTM and CDR2 ANQGSEA. The CDR3 has 14 residues. The CDR3: CSVAKTGVVYGYTF. DNA of the CDR3: TGCAGCGTTGCCAAGACAGGCGTCGTTTATGGCTACACCTTC.

This sequence joins TRBV10-1 and TRBJ2-1, with 9 positions matching TRBD2. Trimming at V came to 5 bases and at J to 5 bases, leaving 7 bases not matched to a gene. The CDR3 covers 15 residues. Germline V lookup: CDR1 WNHNN, CDR2 SYGVQD (reference sequence). This chain's CDR3 is CASSNRTSANNEQFF. Here the CDR3 DNA reads TGCGCCAGCAGTAACAGGACTAGCGCGAACAATGAGCAGTTCTTC.

The chain employs TRBV21-1 and TRBJ1-6. TRBV21-1 is shown as a pseudogene. The CDR3 length is 14 residues. The CDR3 region has the DNA TGTGCCAGCAGCAAAGAGCGGGAAAATTCACCCCTCCACTTT. Protein: CASSKERENSPLHF.

The chain has TRBV12-3 or TRBV12-4 and TRBJ1-1, with D unresolved. V was pared by 6 bases and J by 0 bases, with 14 bases between. CDR3 length: 15 residues. CDR3 residues: CASSRAGALNTEAFF. Here the CDR3 DNA reads TGTGCCAGCAGCCGCGCGGGTGCTTTGAACACTGAAGCTTTCTTT.

The gene calls are TRBV28 and TRBJ1-1; D perhaps matches TRBD1 (6 bases). Trimming left V 5 bases short and J 4 bases short, with 14 bases between. CDR3 length: 14 amino acids. From germline, CDR1 is MDHEN and CDR2 SYDVKM. The CDR3 bases are TGTGCCAGCAGTCCTACAGACAGGCTCACTGAAGCTTTCTTT. Amino acids: CASSPTDRLTEAFF. Using reference TRBV28 and TRBJ1-1 for the parts outside the CDR3, the full variable domain is DVKVTQSSRYLVKRTGEKVFLECVQDMDHENMFWYRQDPGLGLRLIYFSYDVKMKEKGDIPEGYSVSREKKERFSLILESASTNQTSMYLCASSPTDRLTEAFFGQGTRLTVV.